The rows below give T cell receptor beta chains drawn from one sample of a study of neurological immune-mediated disorders. TCRdb reprocessed the 5' RACE reads via MiXCR and lists one record per CDR3 protein. Found here are roughly 53,000 distinct CDR3 sequences, 7% to 10% of them singletons; the top ten hold under 2.5%. Material for sequencing was PBMCs. The receptors derive from a woman in her 40s in good health. Each CDR3 is given with its conserved first and last residue. A D gene is named only where the DNA matches it firmly. Clone sizes are given selectively: once, few, many, or a class where the clone is expanded.

clone size: NA; D gene: TRBD1; J gene: TRBJ2-7; V gene: TRBV7-3; CDR3 DNA: TGTGCCAGCAGCCCCAAGGGACGGGACAGGACTACCGAGCAGTACTTC; CDR3 protein: CASSPKGRDRTTEQYF
clone size: many; D gene: NA; J gene: TRBJ1-2; V gene: TRBV12-3/TRBV12-4; CDR3 DNA: TGTGCCAGCAGGAGAAACTATGGCTACACCTTC; CDR3 protein: CASRRNYGYTF
clone size: NA; D gene: TRBD1; J gene: TRBJ1-1; V gene: TRBV4-2; CDR3 DNA: TGTGCCAGCAGCCAAGCGGACAGGGCCACTGAAGCTTTCTTT; CDR3 protein: CASSQADRATEAFF
clone size: many; D gene: NA; J gene: TRBJ1-1; V gene: TRBV5-1; CDR3 DNA: TGCGCCAGCAGCTTGGAGGGGAACACTGAAGCTTTCTTT; CDR3 protein: CASSLEGNTEAFF
clone size: NA; D gene: NA; J gene: TRBJ1-1; V gene: TRBV14; CDR3 DNA: TGTGCCAGCAGCCCCCTGGGGGAAGGAACTGAAGCTTTCTTT; CDR3 protein: CASSPLGEGTEAFF
clone size: few; D gene: NA; J gene: TRBJ1-1; V gene: TRBV20-1; CDR3 DNA: TGCAGTGTAACGGCAGGTCTCGTCGGCACTGAAGCTTTCTTT; CDR3 protein: CSVTAGLVGTEAFF
clone size: many; D gene: NA; J gene: TRBJ1-2; V gene: TRBV4-3; CDR3 DNA: TGCGCCAGCAGCCAACACGCCAAGGGGGAGATTGACTATGGCTACACCTTC; CDR3 protein: CASSQHAKGEIDYGYTF
clone size: NA; D gene: NA; J gene: TRBJ1-1; V gene: TRBV20-1; CDR3 DNA: TGCAATGCTAGAGTGGGGGGTAGCAACACTGAAGATTTCTTT; CDR3 protein: CNARVGGSNTEDFF
clone size: many; D gene: TRBD1; J gene: TRBJ2-7; V gene: TRBV27; CDR3 DNA: TGTGCCAGCAGTTTAGGGACAGGGTGGGACGAGCAGTACTTC; CDR3 protein: CASSLGTGWDEQYF
clone size: many; D gene: TRBD1; J gene: TRBJ1-1; V gene: TRBV5-1; CDR3 DNA: TGCGCCAGCAGCGCGGACAGGGGGAACACTGAAGCTTTCTTT; CDR3 protein: CASSADRGNTEAFF
clone size: many; D gene: NA; J gene: TRBJ2-1; V gene: TRBV18; CDR3 DNA: TGTGCCAGCTCACCTGCCAGCGGGTTCAATCAGTTCTTC; CDR3 protein: CASSPASGFNQFF
clone size: many; D gene: TRBD1; J gene: TRBJ1-5; V gene: TRBV29-1; CDR3 DNA: TGCAGCGTCCAACAGGGGGCGCTCCAGCCCCAGCATTTT; CDR3 protein: CSVQQGALQPQHF
clone size: NA; D gene: TRBD1; J gene: TRBJ1-1; V gene: TRBV6-5; CDR3 DNA: TGTGCCAGCAGTTACTCTGACAGGGGGTATATGAGCACTGAAGCTTTCTTT; CDR3 protein: CASSYSDRGYMSTEAFF
clone size: NA; D gene: NA; J gene: TRBJ1-2; V gene: TRBV12-3/TRBV12-4; CDR3 DNA: TGTGCCAGCAGTGGGAGGGCGCACTATGGCTACACCTTC; CDR3 protein: CASSGRAHYGYTF
clone size: many; D gene: NA; J gene: TRBJ1-3; V gene: TRBV5-6; CDR3 DNA: TGTGCCAGCAGCCCCGGTAATAGGGGAAACACCATATATTTT; CDR3 protein: CASSPGNRGNTIYF
clone size: NA; D gene: NA; J gene: TRBJ2-1; V gene: TRBV5-1; CDR3 DNA: TGCGCCAGCAGCTTGGCCGCCAGAGACAATGAGCAGTTCTTC; CDR3 protein: CASSLAARDNEQFF
clone size: many; D gene: TRBD1; J gene: TRBJ2-7; V gene: TRBV2; CDR3 DNA: TGTGCCAGCAAGGGACAGGGTTACGAGCAGTACTTC; CDR3 protein: CASKGQGYEQYF
clone size: many; D gene: NA; J gene: TRBJ2-7; V gene: TRBV5-1; CDR3 DNA: TGCGCCAGCAGCTTGGAACAGGGCTCCTACGAGCAGTACTTC; CDR3 protein: CASSLEQGSYEQYF
clone size: many; D gene: TRBD2; J gene: TRBJ2-1; V gene: TRBV29-1; CDR3 DNA: TGCAGCGTACACGGCCCCGCAGGCTCCGGGACTAGCGGGAGGTGGTCCTACAATGAGCAGTTCTTC; CDR3 protein: CSVHGPAGSGTSGRWSYNEQFF
clone size: many; D gene: NA; J gene: TRBJ1-6; V gene: TRBV12-3/TRBV12-4; CDR3 DNA: TGTGCCAGCAGTCCCGTTTTGTCACCCCTCCACTTT; CDR3 protein: CASSPVLSPLHF
clone size: many; D gene: NA; J gene: TRBJ2-7; V gene: TRBV6-5; CDR3 DNA: TGTGCCAGCAGTTACTCGAAACGACAGCCTCGAGAGCAGTACTTC; CDR3 protein: CASSYSKRQPREQYF
clone size: many; D gene: TRBD2; J gene: TRBJ2-7; V gene: TRBV28; CDR3 DNA: TGTGCCAGCAGGGCGGGGGTTTCCTACGAGCAGTACTTC; CDR3 protein: CASRAGVSYEQYF
clone size: few; D gene: NA; J gene: TRBJ1-2; V gene: TRBV4-2; CDR3 DNA: TGTGCCAGCAGCCAAGAAGGCAGCTACTATGGCTACACCTTC; CDR3 protein: CASSQEGSYYGYTF
clone size: many; D gene: TRBD2; J gene: TRBJ2-7; V gene: TRBV27; CDR3 DNA: TGTGCCAGCAGTTCACTAACTAGCGGGAGAACCTACGAGCAGTACTTC; CDR3 protein: CASSSLTSGRTYEQYF
clone size: many; D gene: NA; J gene: TRBJ2-7; V gene: TRBV6-2/TRBV6-3; CDR3 DNA: TGTGCCAGCAGGCGGGCCCGACTGGAGAACTACGAGCAGTACTTC; CDR3 protein: CASRRARLENYEQYF
clone size: few; D gene: NA; J gene: TRBJ1-3; V gene: TRBV27; CDR3 DNA: TGTGCCAGCGCTCCCAGAGGGCAAGGAAACACCATATATTTT; CDR3 protein: CASAPRGQGNTIYF
clone size: many; D gene: NA; J gene: TRBJ1-6; V gene: TRBV27; CDR3 DNA: TGTGCCAGCGCCGCGTACAGGGACAATTCACCCCTCCACTTT; CDR3 protein: CASAAYRDNSPLHF